This entry lists 17 T cell receptor beta chains sequenced from one sample in a study of T-cell memory formation after mild COVID-19. TCRdb itself ran the 5' RACE reads through MiXCR, one entry per CDR3 protein. The data contain 150,000 to 200,000 distinct CDR3 sequences, about a third of them seen just once; the ten biggest clones take up 12%. Sample: PBMCs or a T cell subset sorted from them (not recorded which). These receptors all stem from an adult woman who had mild COVID-19 (a few samples of this study predate the infection). Cell type and time point are not known.

This chain links TRBV28 with TRBJ2-1, with 7 bases that match TRBD1. This CDR3 is built from 14 residues. V lost 1 base, J lost 8 bases, and 5 bases stayed unmatched. Germline CDR1 and CDR2: MDHEN and SYDVKM. CDR3 amino acids: CASSLYQGDDEQFF. DNA for the CDR3: TGTGCCAGCAGTTTATACCAGGGGGACGATGAGCAGTTCTTC.

This clonotype has just a few counts. The rearrangement joins TRBV7-9 to TRBJ2-1, with 8 bases fitting TRBD2. Germline V lookup: CDR1 SEHNR, CDR2 FQNEAQ (reference sequence). This CDR3 region has 19 residues. After removal of 2 bases from V and 4 bases from J, the junction contained 16 bases not matched to a gene. The chain's CDR3 is CASSLLFGGRPSNYNEQFF. As DNA, the CDR3 is TGTGCCAGCAGCTTATTGTTCGGCGGGAGGCCCTCAAATTACAATGAGCAGTTCTTC.

The V gene is TRBV6-6, the J gene TRBJ2-5; the D gene is possibly TRBD2 (6 bases). The V end was cut by 5 bases, the J end by 7 bases, with 14 bases between. Per the germline V gene, CDR1 is MNHNY and CDR2 is SVGAGI (reference sequence). CDR3 length: 13 amino acids. The CDR3 nucleotides read TGTGCCAGCAGTCCGGGGGTGGGAGTGACCCAGTACTTC. The encoded protein is CASSPGVGVTQYF.

In its sample, this clonotype was seen a few times. The chain joins TRBV5-1 to TRBJ2-1, with D perhaps given as TRBD1 or TRBD2 (6 bases each). The V end lost 4 bases, the J end lost 5 bases, and 16 bases lay between the germline ends. CDR1 SGHRS and CDR2 YFSETQ come from the germline V gene. This CDR3 spans 15 amino acids. Here the CDR3 reads CASSPDGGANNEQFF. The CDR3 bases are TGCGCCAGCAGCCCGGACGGGGGCGCGAACAATGAGCAGTTCTTC.

The V and J genes are TRBV20-1 and TRBJ2-7; TRBD2 agrees at 7 bases. The CDR3 is 15 residues long. Germline CDR1 and CDR2: DFQATT and SNEGSKA (reference sequence). V was clipped by 2 bases and J by 2 bases; unmatched bases: 9. The CDR3 DNA sequence: TGCAGTGCTAGATTTACCGGGACTACTCCCTACGAGCAGTACTTC. Protein product: CSARFTGTTPYEQYF.

The chain combines TRBV15 with TRBJ2-2, with 11 bases lining up with TRBD2. Germline values: CDR1 LNHNV, CDR2 YYDKDF (reference sequence). The CDR3 length is 20 residues. The ends lost 0 bases at V and 5 bases at J; junction bases unmatched: 14. CDR3 amino acids: CATSRDVEVLASGGTGELFF. The CDR3 DNA follows: TGTGCCACCAGCAGAGATGTAGAGGTGTTGGCTAGCGGGGGGACCGGGGAGCTGTTTTTT.

This clonotype has just one count. The chain couples TRBV6-5 to TRBJ2-7; 7 positions agree with TRBD2. Germline values: CDR1 MNHEY, CDR2 SVGAGI. The CDR3 loop spans 14 amino acids. The ends lost 8 bases at V and 3 bases at J; junction bases unmatched: 10. The CDR3 protein is CASRLALAFYEQYF. CDR3 sequence (DNA): TGTGCCAGCCGTCTCGCACTAGCGTTCTACGAGCAGTACTTC.

The gene calls are TRBV7-9 and TRBJ2-7; possibly TRBD1 for D (6 bases). The germline CDR1 and CDR2 sequences are SEHNR and FQNEAQ (reference sequence). Trimming removed 4 bases from V and 1 base from J, with 8 bases in between. CDR3 length equals 13 residues. CDR3 coding DNA: TGTGCCAGCAGCTACAGGGAGTCCTACGAGCAGTACTTC. Protein sequence: CASSYRESYEQYF.

This clonotype showed up just a few times. The chain uses TRBV24-1 and TRBJ2-3; D might be TRBD1 (6 bases). V was cut by 7 bases and J by 2 bases, with 18 bases left in between. Germline V gene data show CDR1 as KGHDR and CDR2 as SFDVKD. This CDR3 has 16 residues. The CDR3 sequence is CATSAPNREYTDTQYF. The DNA for the CDR3 is TGTGCCACCAGCGCGCCGAACAGGGAATACACAGATACGCAGTATTTT.

The chain combines TRBV5-6 with TRBJ2-6; 7 bases fit TRBD1. The length of the CDR3 is 16 residues. In germline, CDR1 is SGHDT, CDR2 YYEEEE. The J segment lost 2 bases and the V segment lost 0 bases, leaving 2 bases of the junction unmatched. CDR3 coding DNA: TGTGCCAGCAGCTTGGACACAGGGGCTGGGGCCAACGTCCTGACTTTC. Its translation: CASSLDTGAGANVLTF.

CDR3 nucleotides: TGTGCCAGCAGTTTTCGAGACTCTGGGGCCAACGTCCTGACTTTC. It is translated as CASSFRDSGANVLTF. The chain carries TRBV12-3 or TRBV12-4 and TRBJ2-6; unclear D gene. The V end was cut by 3 bases, the J end by 0 bases, with 6 bases between. The CDR3 contains 15 residues.

This clonotype has only a few counts. The rearrangement uses TRBV24-1 and TRBJ2-5, with 7 bases fitting TRBD2. With 3 bases clipped from V and 5 bases from J, the junction kept 17 bases outside the gene matches. CDR1 and CDR2 (germline): KGHDR, SFDVKD. The CDR3 has 18 amino acids. The CDR3 is CATSDPNGQSGVGETQYF. For the CDR3, the DNA is TGTGCCACCAGTGATCCAAACGGGCAGAGCGGGGTAGGCGAGACCCAGTACTTC.

This clonotype was observed a few times. V is TRBV29-1 and J is TRBJ1-1, with unresolved D. The CDR3 loop spans 11 amino acids. The germline V gene encodes CDR1 SQVTM and CDR2 ANQGSEA. The V end was cut by 6 bases, the J end by 2 bases, with 7 bases between. This chain's CDR3 is CSVDGNTEAFF. CDR3 coding DNA: TGCAGCGTCGATGGAAACACTGAAGCTTTCTTT.

This chain joins TRBV9 and TRBJ2-5; D is unresolved. CDR3 length: 15 amino acids. Per germline, CDR1 SGDLS and CDR2 YYNGEE. Trimming took off 2 bases at V and 5 bases at J, with 16 bases between the two ends. The CDR3 DNA sequence: TGTGCCAGCAGCGTTGGAACTATAAATCGGGAGACCCAGTACTTC. Its protein is CASSVGTINRETQYF.

The J gene is TRBJ2-7, the V gene TRBV3-1, with unresolved D. Germline CDR1 is LGHDT and CDR2 is YNNKEL (reference sequence). The V and J ends lost 1 base and 0 bases respectively, with 13 bases between them. The CDR3 is made up of 16 amino acids. CDR3 in DNA: TGTGCCAGCAGCCAAGTTAGAAGCGCCGACTCCTACGAGCAGTACTTC. This gives the protein CASSQVRSADSYEQYF.

This clonotype was counted between two and nine times. The rearrangement joins TRBV24-1 to TRBJ2-1, with TRBD2 matching over 10 bases. The trim removed 3 bases at V and 5 bases at J, leaving 15 bases unmatched. Per the germline V gene, CDR1 is KGHDR and CDR2 is SFDVKD. The CDR3 is 19 residues long. Here the CDR3 reads CATSDTFGSGRIEDNEQFF. The CDR3 DNA sequence: TGTGCCACCAGTGATACTTTCGGTAGCGGGAGGATTGAAGACAATGAGCAGTTCTTC.

This clonotype was seen a handful of times. The rearrangement uses TRBV2 and TRBJ2-7; TRBD1 aligns across 9 bases. Germline CDR1 SNHLY, CDR2 FYNNEI. The J segment lost 1 base and the V segment lost 5 bases, leaving 6 bases of the junction unmatched. The CDR3 loop spans 15 amino acids. CDR3 sequence: CASSRSGTGSYEQYF. In nucleotides, the CDR3 is TGTGCCAGCAGTCGATCCGGGACAGGGTCCTACGAGCAGTACTTC.